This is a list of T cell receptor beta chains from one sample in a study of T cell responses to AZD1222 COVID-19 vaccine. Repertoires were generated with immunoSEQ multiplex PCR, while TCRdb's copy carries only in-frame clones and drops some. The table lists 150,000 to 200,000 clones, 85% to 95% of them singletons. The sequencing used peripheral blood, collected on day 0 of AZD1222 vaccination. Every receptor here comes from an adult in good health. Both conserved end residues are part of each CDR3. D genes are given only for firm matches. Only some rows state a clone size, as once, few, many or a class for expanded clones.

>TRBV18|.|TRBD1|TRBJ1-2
CASSPSGTGGYGYTF
TGTGCCAGCTCTCCATCCGGGACAGGGGGCTATGGCTACACCTTC
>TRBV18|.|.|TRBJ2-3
CASSPTASTDTQYF
TGTGCCAGCTCACCGACAGCCAGCACAGATACGCAGTATTTT
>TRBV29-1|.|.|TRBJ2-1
CSVEGWQTNYNEQFF
TGCAGCGTTGAAGGGTGGCAGACGAACTACAATGAGCAGTTCTTC
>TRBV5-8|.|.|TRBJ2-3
CASSFPALSTDTQYF
TGTGCCAGCAGCTTCCCAGCACTCAGCACAGATACGCAGTATTTT
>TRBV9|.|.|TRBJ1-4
CASSVGRARGRNEKLFF
TGTGCCAGCAGCGTAGGGAGGGCCCGGGGACGTAATGAAAAACTGTTTTTT
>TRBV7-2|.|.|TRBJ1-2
CASSSTGNYGYTF
TGTGCCAGCAGCTCCACGGGTAACTATGGCTACACCTTC
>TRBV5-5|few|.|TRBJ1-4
CASSLEGQLNEKLFF
TGTGCCAGCAGCTTGGAGGGACAACTTAATGAAAAACTGTTTTTT
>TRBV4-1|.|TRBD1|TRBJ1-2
CASSQGQGQGPYGYTF
TGCGCCAGCAGCCAGGGCCAGGGACAGGGACCCTATGGCTACACCTTC
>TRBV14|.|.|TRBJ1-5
CASSLRSTLESPQHF
TGTGCCAGCAGTCTCCGCTCAACTCTGGAGTCGCCCCAGCATTTT
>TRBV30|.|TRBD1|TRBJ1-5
CASRGQGNQPQHF
TGTGCCTCTAGGGGGCAGGGGAATCAGCCCCAGCATTTT
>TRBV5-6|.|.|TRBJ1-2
CASSLGPTNYGYTF
TGTGCCAGCAGCTTGGGGCCTACTAACTATGGCTACACCTTC
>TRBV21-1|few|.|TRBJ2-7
CASSKAPDRSSYEQYF
TGTGCCAGCAGCAAAGCGCCCGACCGGAGCTCCTACGAGCAGTACTTC
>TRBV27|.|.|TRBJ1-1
CASSPVGGGGNTEAFF
TGTGCCAGCAGTCCGGTGGGGGGCGGGGGGAACACTGAAGCTTTCTTT
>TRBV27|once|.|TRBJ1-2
CASSLRGSRGYTF
TGTGCCAGCAGTTTAAGGGGGTCACGTGGCTACACCTTC
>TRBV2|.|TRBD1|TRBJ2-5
CASSTMGQRQETQYF
TGTGCCAGCAGTACGATGGGACAGCGCCAAGAGACCCAGTACTTC
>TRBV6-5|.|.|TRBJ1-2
CASSYSRDDGYTF
TGTGCCAGCAGTTACTCTAGGGATGACGGCTACACCTTC
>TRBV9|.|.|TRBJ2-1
CASSVGQASLYNEQFF
TGTGCCAGCAGCGTAGGCCAGGCCTCCCTCTACAATGAGCAGTTCTTC
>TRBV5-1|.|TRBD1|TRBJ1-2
CASSLGQGVYGYTF
TGCGCCAGCAGCTTGGGACAGGGGGTCTATGGCTACACCTTC
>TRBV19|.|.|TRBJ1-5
CASQVGGRQPQHF
TGTGCCAGTCAGGTAGGAGGGAGGCAGCCCCAGCATTTT
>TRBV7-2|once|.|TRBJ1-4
CASRLVANEKLFF
TGTGCCAGCAGATTAGTTGCTAATGAAAAACTGTTTTTT
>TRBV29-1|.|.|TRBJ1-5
CSVQGNSNQPQHF
TGCAGCGTCCAGGGTAATAGCAATCAGCCCCAGCATTTT
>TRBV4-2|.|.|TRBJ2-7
CASSQDLQGWRQSFYEQYF
TGTGCCAGCAGCCAAGATTTGCAGGGATGGCGGCAGAGCTTCTACGAGCAGTACTTC
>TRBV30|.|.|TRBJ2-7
CAWSYRVTGEQYF
TGTGCCTGGAGTTATAGAGTGACGGGCGAGCAGTACTTC
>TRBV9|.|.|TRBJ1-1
CASTTIQGEAFF
TGTGCCAGCACCACTATACAGGGTGAAGCTTTCTTT
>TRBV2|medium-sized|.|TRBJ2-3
CASSEGDASTDTQYF
TGTGCCAGCAGTGAGGGGGACGCTAGCACAGATACGCAGTATTTT
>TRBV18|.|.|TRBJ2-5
CASSSRLVQETQYF
TGTGCCAGCTCATCCCGACTAGTCCAAGAGACCCAGTACTTC
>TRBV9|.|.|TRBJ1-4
CASNLRGSTNEKLFF
TGTGCCAGCAACCTACGGGGCTCAACTAATGAAAAACTGTTTTTT
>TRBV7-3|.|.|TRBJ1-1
CASSLTGGRNTEAFF
TGTGCCAGCAGCTTAACGGGGGGTAGGAACACTGAAGCTTTCTTT
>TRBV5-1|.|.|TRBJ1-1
CASALFRQEEAFF
TGCGCCAGCGCCCTTTTTAGGCAGGAGGAAGCTTTCTTT
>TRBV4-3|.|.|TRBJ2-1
CASSQDRRGGHNNEQFF
TGCGCCAGCAGCCAAGATCGGAGGGGGGGCCATAACAATGAGCAGTTCTTC
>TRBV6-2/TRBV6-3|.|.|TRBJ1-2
CASSPGSGADGYTF
TGTGCCAGCAGCCCCGGCTCAGGGGCGGATGGCTACACCTTC
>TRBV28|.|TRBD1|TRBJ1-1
CASSASQGAGRTEAFF
TGTGCCAGCAGTGCCTCACAGGGGGCCGGGAGGACTGAAGCTTTCTTT
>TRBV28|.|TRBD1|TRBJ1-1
CASSGQETEAFF
TGTGCCAGCAGTGGACAGGAGACTGAAGCTTTCTTT
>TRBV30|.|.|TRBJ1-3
CAWSLTRNTIYF
TGTGCCTGGAGTCTAACAAGAAACACCATATATTTT
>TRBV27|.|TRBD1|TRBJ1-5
CASSLGQGGQPQHF
TGTGCCAGCAGTTTAGGACAGGGCGGACAGCCCCAGCATTTT
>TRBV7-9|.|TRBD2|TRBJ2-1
CASSLGGASGSAYNEQFF
TGTGCCAGCAGTTTAGGGGGGGCTAGCGGGAGTGCCTACAATGAGCAGTTCTTC
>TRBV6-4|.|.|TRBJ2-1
CASSDSSWASYNEQFF
TGTGCCAGCAGTGATTCTAGCTGGGCCTCCTACAATGAGCAGTTCTTC
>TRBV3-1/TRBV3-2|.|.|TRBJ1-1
CASSQDRGNTEAFF
TGTGCCAGCAGCCAAGATAGGGGGAACACTGAAGCTTTCTTT
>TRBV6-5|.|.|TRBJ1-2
CASSLQPNYGYTF
TGTGCCAGCAGTCTACAACCTAACTATGGCTACACCTTC
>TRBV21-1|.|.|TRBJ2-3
CASSPWAYPGTDTQYF
TGTGCCAGCAGCCCTTGGGCTTACCCGGGGACAGATACGCAGTATTTT
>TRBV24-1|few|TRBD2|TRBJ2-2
CATAGTSDTGELFF
TGTGCCACGGCCGGGACTAGCGACACCGGGGAGCTGTTTTTT
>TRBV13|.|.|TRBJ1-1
CASRFQGNTEAFF
TGTGCCAGCAGGTTTCAGGGGAACACTGAAGCTTTCTTT